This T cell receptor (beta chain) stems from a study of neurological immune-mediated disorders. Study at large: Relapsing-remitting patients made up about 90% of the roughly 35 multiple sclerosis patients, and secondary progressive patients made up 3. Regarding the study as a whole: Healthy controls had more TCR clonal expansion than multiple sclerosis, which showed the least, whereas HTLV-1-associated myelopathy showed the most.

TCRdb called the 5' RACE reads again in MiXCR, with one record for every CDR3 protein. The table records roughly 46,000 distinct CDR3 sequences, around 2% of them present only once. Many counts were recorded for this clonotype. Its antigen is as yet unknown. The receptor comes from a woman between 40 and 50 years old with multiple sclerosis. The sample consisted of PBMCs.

For the CDR3, the DNA is TGTGCCAGCAGCGACGGTGGAAACACCATATATTTT. This translates into CASSDGGNTIYF. The chain couples TRBV6-5 to TRBJ1-3; D not resolved. The CDR3 extends over 12 amino acids. V was pared by 6 bases and J by 3 bases, with 6 bases between. Looked up from germline, CDR1 is MNHEY and CDR2 is SVGAGI.